This T cell receptor (beta chain) emerged from a study of blood T cells in healthy people across ages (dated by TCRdb to the mid-2010s). Describing the broader study: In model experiments, template switching captured roughly one uniquely barcoded TCR beta cDNA molecule for every two T cells. Age-related changes in TCR beta repertoire diversity were measured in the study by deep sequencing normalized with unique cDNA molecular identifiers. The donors were split into four age groups: young (average about 16 years), middle-aged (more than 35), aged (roughly 68) and long-lived (about 74). To avoid experimental bias, donors of different ages were spread randomly across the sequencing lanes. Using the same blood draw, the study looked at two additional independent replicas of 1 million unique cDNA reads for two donors, one aged 18 to 30 and the other aged 80 or older.

Here is what the overall study found, with its caveats: Observed TCR beta diversity per million T cells fell roughly linearly with age, and a significant reduction was already apparent by age roughly 40. Donor CMV infection status was unknown, potentially confounding age-related changes in expanded clonotypes. Compared with the aged group, the long-lived group had more naive CD4+ T cells, fewer expanded clones and increased TCR diversity, suggesting age selection. There was a strong correlation between observed TCR beta diversity and the percentage of naive T cells measured by flow cytometry. Estimates of total diversity from one million sequenced T cells were regarded as lower bounds and underestimates. Conclusive comparison of naive and antigen-experienced compartments was prevented by the profiling of bulk unsorted PBMCs.

Relative to germline, V is 2 bases shorter and J is 2 bases shorter, with 9 bases between their ends. The CDR3 starts with the cysteine, ends with the phenylalanine, and has 15 residues. The sequence is cut down to CDR3 DNA, 45 bases in frame from base 1. Taken from the germline V gene, the CDR1 and CDR2 loops are SGHTA and FQGTGA. There are a few counts of this clonotype. Which antigen it targets is not known. The sample holds no much larger clone one base away, and base qualities are not on file. Donors were roughly 40 systemically healthy Caucasian individuals from Russia aged about 6 to 100 years. Each donor gave 8.5 to 10 milliliters of peripheral blood, collected into EDTA-treated Vacutainer tubes. Ficoll-Paque density-gradient centrifugation was used to isolate PBMCs, with at least 6.5 million per sample. Trizol reagent was used to extract total RNA from the PBMCs, yielding at least 5.5 micrograms per sample. Naive CD45RAhigh/CD27high T cell percentages were measured by flow cytometry on a PBMC aliquot from every donor.

The library relied on 5' RACE. TCRdb shows the sequencer as Illumina HiSeq 2500. A second PCR of about 6 to 11 cycles was performed with a sample-barcoded 5' primer and a J-beta primer mix. A unique molecular identifier was introduced onto each TCR beta cDNA molecule by a template-switch 5' adaptor carrying 12 random nucleotides. At least 2.5 million CDR3-containing paired-end reads were obtained from each sample. The Mint cDNA synthesis kit, primed by a TRBC-specific oligonucleotide, was used to synthesize first-strand cDNA from all RNA. Following uracil-DNA glycosylase treatment, a first 18-cycle PCR with universal primers M1SS and BC2_uni_R was performed on all cDNA. On the study's bioinformatics: Each sample was normalized by randomly selecting 1 million high-quality reads, each carrying a distinct molecular identifier. Reads sharing molecular identifiers were discarded rather than binned into consensus sequences. MiTCR, set to a Q25 quality threshold and the strictest error-elimination algorithm, was used for CDR3 identification, clonotype clustering and error correction. Lower-bound total TCR beta diversity was estimated with a nonparametric unseen species model using Euler transformation. TCRdb trimmed public reads at Q25 via fastp, called clones via MiXCR and kept in-frame beta chains. Here each entry gathers all rows of one CDR3 protein and keeps the most common genes and DNA. These V and J calls derive from TCRdb rather than the authors' analysis. The sample yields hundreds of thousands of distinct CDR3 sequences; over 40% were counted once. About 32% of the sample belongs to the ten largest clones.

This clonotype was sampled from an elderly man in good health. Sequenced: blood. This chain is built from TRBV7-3 and TRBJ2-2, with the D gene call left open. This receptor has the CDR3 CASSLEPGNTGELFF. The bases are TGTGCCAGCAGCTTAGAACCGGGTAACACCGGGGAGCTGTTTTTT.